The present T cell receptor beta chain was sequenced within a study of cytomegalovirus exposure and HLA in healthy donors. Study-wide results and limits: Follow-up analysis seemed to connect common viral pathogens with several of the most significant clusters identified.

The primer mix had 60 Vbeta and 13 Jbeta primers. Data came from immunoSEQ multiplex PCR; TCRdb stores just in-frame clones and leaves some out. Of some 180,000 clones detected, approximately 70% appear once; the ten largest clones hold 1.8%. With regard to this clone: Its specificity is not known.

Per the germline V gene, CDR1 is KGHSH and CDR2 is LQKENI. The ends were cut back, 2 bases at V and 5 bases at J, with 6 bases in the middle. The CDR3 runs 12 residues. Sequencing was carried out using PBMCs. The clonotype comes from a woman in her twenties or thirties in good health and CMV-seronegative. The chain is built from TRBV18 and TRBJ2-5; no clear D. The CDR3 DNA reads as TGTGCCAGCTCACCAGTACGGGAGACCCAGTACTTC. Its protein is CASSPVRETQYF.